This is a list of T cell receptor beta chains from one sample in a study of graft-versus-host responses after intestinal transplantation. Only in-frame clones appear in the TCRdb table, and some are missing; sequencing was by immunoSEQ multiplex PCR. The sample carries around 38,000 clones, over 80% recorded once. The source was PBMCs, collected 1070 days after transplant. These receptors originate from a human patient who received an intestinal transplant, so some T cells may come from the graft donor. Both conserved end residues are part of each CDR3. D genes are given only for firm matches. Not all rows give a size; the values are once, few, many and, for expanded clones, a class.

TRBV7-9	.	TRBJ2-3	.	CASSSGQFTDTQYF	TGTGCCAGCAGCTCTGGACAGTTCACAGATACGCAGTATTTT
TRBV11-2	.	TRBJ2-7	.	CASSYNEGLAQYF	TGTGCCAGCAGCTATAATGAAGGGCTTGCGCAGTACTTC
TRBV13	.	TRBJ1-4	TRBD1	CASSLGQGNEKLFF	TGTGCCAGCAGCTTGGGACAGGGGAATGAAAAACTGTTTTTT
TRBV4-1	.	TRBJ2-1	TRBD2	CASSQGLAGAWNEQFF	TGCGCCAGCAGCCAAGGACTAGCGGGGGCTTGGAATGAGCAGTTCTTC
TRBV6-5	.	TRBJ1-2	TRBD1	CASSRDRGAGYGYTF	TGTGCCAGCAGCCGTGACAGGGGGGCGGGCTATGGCTACACCTTC
TRBV6-1	.	TRBJ2-7	TRBD1	CASSALSGQGMGSPYF	TGTGCCAGCAGTGCATTATCAGGACAGGGAATGGGCAGTCCGTACTTC
TRBV28	.	TRBJ2-1	TRBD1	CASSLAGGDVDEQFF	TGTGCCAGCAGTTTAGCAGGGGGAGACGTAGATGAGCAGTTCTTC
TRBV5-4	.	TRBJ2-5	.	CASSSTRGQYF	TGTGCCAGCAGCAGTACCCGGGGCCAGTACTTC
TRBV6-1	.	TRBJ2-7	.	CASSPWTVSYEQYF	TGTGCCAGCAGTCCTTGGACAGTGTCCTACGAGCAGTACTTC
TRBV27	few	TRBJ2-6	TRBD1	CASSSQGPGQGFSGANVLTF	TGTGCCAGCAGTTCTCAAGGCCCGGGACAGGGTTTCTCTGGGGCCAACGTCCTGACTTTC
TRBV4-1	.	TRBJ2-7	.	CASSQAGGATYEQYF	TGCGCCAGCAGCCAGGCCGGAGGGGCGACCTACGAGCAGTACTTC
TRBV7-2	.	TRBJ2-3	TRBD2	CASSWETSAPPDTQYF	TGTGCCAGCAGCTGGGAGACTAGCGCTCCGCCGGATACGCAGTATTTT
TRBV5-4	.	TRBJ1-1	TRBD1	CASSLQGALNTEAFF	TGTGCCAGCAGCTTACAGGGGGCCCTGAACACTGAAGCTTTCTTT
TRBV6-1	.	TRBJ2-7	.	CAIQALVNAQYF	TGTGCCATCCAGGCCCTGGTGAACGCGCAGTACTTC
TRBV29-1	.	TRBJ2-7	TRBD2	CSVVTSGGYEQYF	TGCAGCGTTGTTACTAGCGGGGGCTACGAGCAGTACTTC
TRBV7-3	.	TRBJ2-7	.	CASSLHILNEQYF	TGTGCCAGCAGCTTACATATACTCAACGAGCAGTACTTC
TRBV5-1	.	TRBJ1-1	TRBD1	CASSPGQGRLALF	TGCGCCAGCAGCCCCGGACAGGGTCGTTTGGCTCTCTTT
TRBV5-6	.	TRBJ2-1	TRBD1	CASSLAGTGIGNEQFF	TGTGCCAGCAGCTTGGCCGGGACAGGGATAGGGAATGAGCAGTTCTTC